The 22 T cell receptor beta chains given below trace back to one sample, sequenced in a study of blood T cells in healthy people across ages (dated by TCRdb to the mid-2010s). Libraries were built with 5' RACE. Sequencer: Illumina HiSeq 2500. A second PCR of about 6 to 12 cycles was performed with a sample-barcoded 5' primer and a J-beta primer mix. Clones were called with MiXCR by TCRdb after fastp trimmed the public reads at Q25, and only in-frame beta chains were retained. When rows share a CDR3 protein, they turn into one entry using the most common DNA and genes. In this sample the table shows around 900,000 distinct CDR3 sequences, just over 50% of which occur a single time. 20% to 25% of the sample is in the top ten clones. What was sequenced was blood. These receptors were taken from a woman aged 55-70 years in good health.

This CDR3 is CASRRESYNEQFF. DNA of the CDR3: TGTGCCAGCAGGCGGGAATCCTACAATGAGCAGTTCTTC. The chain has TRBV12-3 or TRBV12-4 and TRBJ2-1; tentative D call: TRBD2 (6 bases). CDR3 length: 13 residues. V gave up 6 bases and J gave up 1 base, with 7 bases separating them.

Written as DNA, the CDR3 is TGCAGCGTTGAGACGGGACGGGACTTCCCCTACAATGAGCAGTTCTTC. This encodes CSVETGRDFPYNEQFF. The gene calls are TRBV29-1 and TRBJ2-1, with D possibly being TRBD2 (6 bases). V lost 3 bases to trimming and J lost 2 bases, with 17 bases between them. Germline loops: CDR1 SQVTM, CDR2 ANQGSEA. The length of the CDR3 is 16 residues.

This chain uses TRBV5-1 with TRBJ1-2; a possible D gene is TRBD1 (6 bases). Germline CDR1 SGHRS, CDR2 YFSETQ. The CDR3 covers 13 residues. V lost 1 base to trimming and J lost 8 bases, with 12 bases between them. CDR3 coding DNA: TGCGCCAGCAGCTTGCAGGGGCTACGAGGCTACACCTTC. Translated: CASSLQGLRGYTF. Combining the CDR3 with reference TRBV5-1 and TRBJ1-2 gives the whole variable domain KAGVTQTPRYLIKTRGQQVTLSCSPISGHRSVSWYQQTPGQGLQFLFEYFSETQRNKGNFPGRFSGRQFSNSRSEMNVSTLELGDSALYLCASSLQGLRGYTFGSGTRLTVV.

CDR3 DNA sequence: TGTGCCATCAGTGATCGACTAGTCTCCTACGAGCAGTACTTC. As protein: CAISDRLVSYEQYF. V gene TRBV10-3 combines with J gene TRBJ2-7; possible D gene TRBD2, 6 bases. The CDR3 sequence is 14 residues long. The germline V and J ends were trimmed by 3 bases and 0 bases, with 9 bases remaining between them. CDR1 and CDR2 from the germline V gene are ENHRY and SYGVKD.

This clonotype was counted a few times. CDR3 sequence (DNA): TGTGCCAGCAGTAAACTATCCGGGACTACCTTTTACAATGAGCAGTTCTTC. Protein: CASSKLSGTTFYNEQFF. The V call is TRBV27, the J call TRBJ2-1; 7 nucleotides align to TRBD2. CDR1 is MNHEY and CDR2 is SMNVEV in the germline V gene (reference sequence). The J segment lost 4 bases and the V segment lost 5 bases, leaving 14 bases of the junction unmatched. The CDR3 loop spans 17 amino acids.

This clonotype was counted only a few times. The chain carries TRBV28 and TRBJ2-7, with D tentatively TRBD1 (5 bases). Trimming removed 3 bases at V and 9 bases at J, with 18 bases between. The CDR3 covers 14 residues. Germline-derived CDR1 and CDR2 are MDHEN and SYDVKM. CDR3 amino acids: CASSLPGSPLGQYF. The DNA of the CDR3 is TGTGCCAGCAGTTTGCCAGGGTCCCCTCTAGGGCAGTACTTC.

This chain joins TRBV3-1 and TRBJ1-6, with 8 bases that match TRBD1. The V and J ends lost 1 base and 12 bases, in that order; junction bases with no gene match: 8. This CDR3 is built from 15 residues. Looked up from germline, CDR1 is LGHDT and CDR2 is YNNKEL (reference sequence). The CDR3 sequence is CASSQGGQGVLPLHF. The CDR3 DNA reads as TGTGCCAGCAGCCAAGGAGGACAGGGCGTTTTACCCCTCCACTTT.

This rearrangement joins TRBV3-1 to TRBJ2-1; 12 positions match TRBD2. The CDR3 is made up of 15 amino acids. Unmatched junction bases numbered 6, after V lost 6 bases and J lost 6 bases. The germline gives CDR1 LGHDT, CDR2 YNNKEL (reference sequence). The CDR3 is CASRGPGLAGNEQFF. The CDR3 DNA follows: TGTGCCAGCAGGGGCCCGGGACTAGCGGGCAATGAGCAGTTCTTC.

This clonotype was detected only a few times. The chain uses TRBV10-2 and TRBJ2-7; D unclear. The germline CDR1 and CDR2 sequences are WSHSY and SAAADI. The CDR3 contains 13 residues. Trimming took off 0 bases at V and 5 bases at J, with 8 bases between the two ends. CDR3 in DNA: TGCGCCAGCAGTGAGTCGAAGGGAAACGAGCAGTACTTC. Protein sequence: CASSESKGNEQYF.

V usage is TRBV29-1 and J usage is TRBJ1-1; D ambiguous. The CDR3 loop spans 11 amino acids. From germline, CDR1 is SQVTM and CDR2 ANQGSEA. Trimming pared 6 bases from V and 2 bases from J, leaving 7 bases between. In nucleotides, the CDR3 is TGCAGCGTACAGTTAAACACTGAAGCTTTCTTT. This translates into CSVQLNTEAFF.

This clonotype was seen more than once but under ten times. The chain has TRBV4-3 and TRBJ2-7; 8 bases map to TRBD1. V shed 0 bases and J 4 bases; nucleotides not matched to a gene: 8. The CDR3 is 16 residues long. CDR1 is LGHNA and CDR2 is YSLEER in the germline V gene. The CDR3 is CASSQERTGPLYEQYF. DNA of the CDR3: TGCGCCAGCAGCCAAGAGAGGACAGGGCCCCTATACGAGCAGTACTTC.

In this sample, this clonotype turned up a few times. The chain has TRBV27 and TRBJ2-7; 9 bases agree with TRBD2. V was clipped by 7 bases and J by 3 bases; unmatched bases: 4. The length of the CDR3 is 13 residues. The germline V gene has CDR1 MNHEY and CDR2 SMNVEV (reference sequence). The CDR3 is CASMLRGGYEQYF. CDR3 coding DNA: TGTGCCAGCATGTTGCGGGGGGGCTACGAGCAGTACTTC.

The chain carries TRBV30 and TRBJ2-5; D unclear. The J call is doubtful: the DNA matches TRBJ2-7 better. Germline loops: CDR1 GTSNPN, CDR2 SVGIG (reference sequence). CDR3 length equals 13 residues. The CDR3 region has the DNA TGTGCCTGGAGCCCCTCCTTCCCCGGCGAGCAGTACTTC. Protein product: CAWSPSFPGEQYF.

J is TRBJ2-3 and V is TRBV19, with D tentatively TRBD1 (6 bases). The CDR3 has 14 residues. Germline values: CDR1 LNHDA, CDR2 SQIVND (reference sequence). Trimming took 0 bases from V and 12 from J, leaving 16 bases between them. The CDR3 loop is CASSIEGPGDPQYF. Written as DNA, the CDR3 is TGTGCCAGTAGTATAGAGGGGCCAGGGGACCCCCAGTATTTT.

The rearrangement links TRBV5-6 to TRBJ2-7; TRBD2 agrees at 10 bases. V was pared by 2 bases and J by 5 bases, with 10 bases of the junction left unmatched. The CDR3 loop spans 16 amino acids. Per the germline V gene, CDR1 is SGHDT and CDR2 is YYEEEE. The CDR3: CASSFRGSGRLNEQYF. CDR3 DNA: TGTGCCAGCAGCTTCAGGGGTAGCGGGAGGTTGAACGAGCAGTACTTC.

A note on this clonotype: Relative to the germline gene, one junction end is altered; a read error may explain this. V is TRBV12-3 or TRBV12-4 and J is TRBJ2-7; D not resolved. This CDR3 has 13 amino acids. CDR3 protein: CTSSFDISYEQYF. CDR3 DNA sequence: TGTACCAGCAGTTTCGACATCTCCTACGAGCAGTACTTC.

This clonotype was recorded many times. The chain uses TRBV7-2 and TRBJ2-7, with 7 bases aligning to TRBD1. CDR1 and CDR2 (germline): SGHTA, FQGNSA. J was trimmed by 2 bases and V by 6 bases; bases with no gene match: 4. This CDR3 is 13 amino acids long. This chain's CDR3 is CASRPTGTYEQYF. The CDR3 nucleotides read TGTGCCAGCAGGCCGACAGGGACCTACGAGCAGTACTTC.

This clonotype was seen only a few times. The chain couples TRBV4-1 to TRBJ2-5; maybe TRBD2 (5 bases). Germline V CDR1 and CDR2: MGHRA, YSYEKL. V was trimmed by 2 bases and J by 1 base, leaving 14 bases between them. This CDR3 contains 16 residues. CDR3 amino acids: CASSQMGRTAQETQYF. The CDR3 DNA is TGCGCCAGCAGCCAAATGGGGAGAACGGCCCAAGAGACCCAGTACTTC.

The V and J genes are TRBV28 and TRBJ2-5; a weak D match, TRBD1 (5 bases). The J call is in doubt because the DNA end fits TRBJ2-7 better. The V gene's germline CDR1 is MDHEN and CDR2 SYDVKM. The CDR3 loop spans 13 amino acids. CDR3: CASHRQIPYEQYF. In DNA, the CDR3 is TGTGCCAGCCATCGACAGATACCCTACGAGCAGTACTTC.

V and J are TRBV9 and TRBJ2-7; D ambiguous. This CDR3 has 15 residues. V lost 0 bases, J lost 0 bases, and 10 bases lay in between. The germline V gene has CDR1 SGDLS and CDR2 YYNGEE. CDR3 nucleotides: TGTGCCAGCAGCGTAGGAGTCCAGGTCTCCTACGAGCAGTACTTC. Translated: CASSVGVQVSYEQYF.

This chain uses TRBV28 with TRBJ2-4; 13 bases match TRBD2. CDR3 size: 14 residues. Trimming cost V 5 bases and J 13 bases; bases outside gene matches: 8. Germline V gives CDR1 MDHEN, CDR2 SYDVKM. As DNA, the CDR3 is TGTGCCAGCAGTCGACTAGCGGGAGGAGGGGAGCAGTACTTC. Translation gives CASSRLAGGGEQYF.

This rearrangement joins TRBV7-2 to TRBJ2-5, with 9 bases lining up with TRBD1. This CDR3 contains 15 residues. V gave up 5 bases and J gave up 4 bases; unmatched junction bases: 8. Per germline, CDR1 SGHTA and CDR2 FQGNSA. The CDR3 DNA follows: TGTGCCAGCAGCCCCCGGGACAGGGCCCCAGAGACCCAGTACTTC. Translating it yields CASSPRDRAPETQYF.